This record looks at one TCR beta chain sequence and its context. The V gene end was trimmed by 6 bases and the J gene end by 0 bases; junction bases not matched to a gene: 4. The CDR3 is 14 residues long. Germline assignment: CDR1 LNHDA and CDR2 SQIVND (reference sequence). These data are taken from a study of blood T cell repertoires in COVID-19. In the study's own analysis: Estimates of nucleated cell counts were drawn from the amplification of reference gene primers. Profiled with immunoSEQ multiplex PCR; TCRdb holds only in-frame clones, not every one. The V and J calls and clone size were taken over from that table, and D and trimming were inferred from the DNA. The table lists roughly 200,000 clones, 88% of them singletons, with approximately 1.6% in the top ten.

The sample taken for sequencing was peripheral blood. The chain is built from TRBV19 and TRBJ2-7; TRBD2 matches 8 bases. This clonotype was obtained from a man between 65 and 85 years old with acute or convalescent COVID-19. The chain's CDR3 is CASRSGSSSYEQYF. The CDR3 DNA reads TGTGCCAGTAGGAGCGGGAGTAGCTCCTACGAGCAGTACTTC.